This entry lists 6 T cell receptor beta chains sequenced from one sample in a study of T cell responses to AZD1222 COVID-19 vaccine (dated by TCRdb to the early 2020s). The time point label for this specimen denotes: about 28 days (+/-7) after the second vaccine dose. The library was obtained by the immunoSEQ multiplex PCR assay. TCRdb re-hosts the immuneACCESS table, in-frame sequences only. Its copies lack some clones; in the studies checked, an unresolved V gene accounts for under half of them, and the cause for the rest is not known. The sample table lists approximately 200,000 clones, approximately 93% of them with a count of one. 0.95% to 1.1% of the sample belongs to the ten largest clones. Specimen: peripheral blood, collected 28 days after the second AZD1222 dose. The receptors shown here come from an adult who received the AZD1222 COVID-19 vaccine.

CDR3 bases: TGTGCCAGTACCCTCGGACAGGGGAACACTGAAGCTTTCTTT. Translating gives CASTLGQGNTEAFF. The rearrangement joins TRBV19 to TRBJ1-1; TRBD1 matches 8 bases. With 7 bases clipped from V and 1 base from J, the junction kept 5 bases outside the gene matches. The CDR3 sequence is 14 residues long. The germline CDR1 and CDR2 sequences are LNHDA and SQIVND (reference sequence).

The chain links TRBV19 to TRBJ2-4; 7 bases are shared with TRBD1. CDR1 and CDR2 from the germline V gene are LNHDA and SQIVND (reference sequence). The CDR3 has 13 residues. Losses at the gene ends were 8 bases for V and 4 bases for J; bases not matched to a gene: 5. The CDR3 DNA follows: TGTGCCAGTCACCGACAGGGTAAAAACATTCAGTACTTC. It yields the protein CASHRQGKNIQYF.

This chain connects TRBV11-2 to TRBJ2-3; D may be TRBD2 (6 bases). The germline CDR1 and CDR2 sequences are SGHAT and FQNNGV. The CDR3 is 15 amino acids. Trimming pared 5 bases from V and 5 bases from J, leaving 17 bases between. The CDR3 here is CASSRTGGTGDTQYF. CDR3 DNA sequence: TGTGCCAGCAGCCGCACCGGGGGAACGGGAGATACGCAGTATTTT.

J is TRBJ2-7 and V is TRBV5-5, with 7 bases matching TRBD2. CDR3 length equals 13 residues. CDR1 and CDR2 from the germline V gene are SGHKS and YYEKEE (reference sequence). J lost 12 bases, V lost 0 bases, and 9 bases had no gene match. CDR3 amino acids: CASSLAPAGEGYF. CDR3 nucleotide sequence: TGTGCCAGCAGCTTGGCCCCCGCGGGGGAGGGGTACTTC.

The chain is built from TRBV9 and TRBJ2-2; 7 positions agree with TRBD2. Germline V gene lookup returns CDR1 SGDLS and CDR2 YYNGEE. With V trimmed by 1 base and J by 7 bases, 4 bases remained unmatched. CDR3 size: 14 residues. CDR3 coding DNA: TGTGCCAGCAGCGTACCGCCGGGGGGCGGGGAGCTGTTTTTT. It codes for CASSVPPGGGELFF.

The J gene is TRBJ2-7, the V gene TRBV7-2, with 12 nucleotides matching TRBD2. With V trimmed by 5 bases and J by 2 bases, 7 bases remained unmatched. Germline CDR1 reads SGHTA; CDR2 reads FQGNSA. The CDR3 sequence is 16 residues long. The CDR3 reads CASSPRRLAGAYEQYF. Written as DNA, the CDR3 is TGTGCCAGCAGCCCCCGCCGACTAGCGGGGGCCTACGAGCAGTACTTC.